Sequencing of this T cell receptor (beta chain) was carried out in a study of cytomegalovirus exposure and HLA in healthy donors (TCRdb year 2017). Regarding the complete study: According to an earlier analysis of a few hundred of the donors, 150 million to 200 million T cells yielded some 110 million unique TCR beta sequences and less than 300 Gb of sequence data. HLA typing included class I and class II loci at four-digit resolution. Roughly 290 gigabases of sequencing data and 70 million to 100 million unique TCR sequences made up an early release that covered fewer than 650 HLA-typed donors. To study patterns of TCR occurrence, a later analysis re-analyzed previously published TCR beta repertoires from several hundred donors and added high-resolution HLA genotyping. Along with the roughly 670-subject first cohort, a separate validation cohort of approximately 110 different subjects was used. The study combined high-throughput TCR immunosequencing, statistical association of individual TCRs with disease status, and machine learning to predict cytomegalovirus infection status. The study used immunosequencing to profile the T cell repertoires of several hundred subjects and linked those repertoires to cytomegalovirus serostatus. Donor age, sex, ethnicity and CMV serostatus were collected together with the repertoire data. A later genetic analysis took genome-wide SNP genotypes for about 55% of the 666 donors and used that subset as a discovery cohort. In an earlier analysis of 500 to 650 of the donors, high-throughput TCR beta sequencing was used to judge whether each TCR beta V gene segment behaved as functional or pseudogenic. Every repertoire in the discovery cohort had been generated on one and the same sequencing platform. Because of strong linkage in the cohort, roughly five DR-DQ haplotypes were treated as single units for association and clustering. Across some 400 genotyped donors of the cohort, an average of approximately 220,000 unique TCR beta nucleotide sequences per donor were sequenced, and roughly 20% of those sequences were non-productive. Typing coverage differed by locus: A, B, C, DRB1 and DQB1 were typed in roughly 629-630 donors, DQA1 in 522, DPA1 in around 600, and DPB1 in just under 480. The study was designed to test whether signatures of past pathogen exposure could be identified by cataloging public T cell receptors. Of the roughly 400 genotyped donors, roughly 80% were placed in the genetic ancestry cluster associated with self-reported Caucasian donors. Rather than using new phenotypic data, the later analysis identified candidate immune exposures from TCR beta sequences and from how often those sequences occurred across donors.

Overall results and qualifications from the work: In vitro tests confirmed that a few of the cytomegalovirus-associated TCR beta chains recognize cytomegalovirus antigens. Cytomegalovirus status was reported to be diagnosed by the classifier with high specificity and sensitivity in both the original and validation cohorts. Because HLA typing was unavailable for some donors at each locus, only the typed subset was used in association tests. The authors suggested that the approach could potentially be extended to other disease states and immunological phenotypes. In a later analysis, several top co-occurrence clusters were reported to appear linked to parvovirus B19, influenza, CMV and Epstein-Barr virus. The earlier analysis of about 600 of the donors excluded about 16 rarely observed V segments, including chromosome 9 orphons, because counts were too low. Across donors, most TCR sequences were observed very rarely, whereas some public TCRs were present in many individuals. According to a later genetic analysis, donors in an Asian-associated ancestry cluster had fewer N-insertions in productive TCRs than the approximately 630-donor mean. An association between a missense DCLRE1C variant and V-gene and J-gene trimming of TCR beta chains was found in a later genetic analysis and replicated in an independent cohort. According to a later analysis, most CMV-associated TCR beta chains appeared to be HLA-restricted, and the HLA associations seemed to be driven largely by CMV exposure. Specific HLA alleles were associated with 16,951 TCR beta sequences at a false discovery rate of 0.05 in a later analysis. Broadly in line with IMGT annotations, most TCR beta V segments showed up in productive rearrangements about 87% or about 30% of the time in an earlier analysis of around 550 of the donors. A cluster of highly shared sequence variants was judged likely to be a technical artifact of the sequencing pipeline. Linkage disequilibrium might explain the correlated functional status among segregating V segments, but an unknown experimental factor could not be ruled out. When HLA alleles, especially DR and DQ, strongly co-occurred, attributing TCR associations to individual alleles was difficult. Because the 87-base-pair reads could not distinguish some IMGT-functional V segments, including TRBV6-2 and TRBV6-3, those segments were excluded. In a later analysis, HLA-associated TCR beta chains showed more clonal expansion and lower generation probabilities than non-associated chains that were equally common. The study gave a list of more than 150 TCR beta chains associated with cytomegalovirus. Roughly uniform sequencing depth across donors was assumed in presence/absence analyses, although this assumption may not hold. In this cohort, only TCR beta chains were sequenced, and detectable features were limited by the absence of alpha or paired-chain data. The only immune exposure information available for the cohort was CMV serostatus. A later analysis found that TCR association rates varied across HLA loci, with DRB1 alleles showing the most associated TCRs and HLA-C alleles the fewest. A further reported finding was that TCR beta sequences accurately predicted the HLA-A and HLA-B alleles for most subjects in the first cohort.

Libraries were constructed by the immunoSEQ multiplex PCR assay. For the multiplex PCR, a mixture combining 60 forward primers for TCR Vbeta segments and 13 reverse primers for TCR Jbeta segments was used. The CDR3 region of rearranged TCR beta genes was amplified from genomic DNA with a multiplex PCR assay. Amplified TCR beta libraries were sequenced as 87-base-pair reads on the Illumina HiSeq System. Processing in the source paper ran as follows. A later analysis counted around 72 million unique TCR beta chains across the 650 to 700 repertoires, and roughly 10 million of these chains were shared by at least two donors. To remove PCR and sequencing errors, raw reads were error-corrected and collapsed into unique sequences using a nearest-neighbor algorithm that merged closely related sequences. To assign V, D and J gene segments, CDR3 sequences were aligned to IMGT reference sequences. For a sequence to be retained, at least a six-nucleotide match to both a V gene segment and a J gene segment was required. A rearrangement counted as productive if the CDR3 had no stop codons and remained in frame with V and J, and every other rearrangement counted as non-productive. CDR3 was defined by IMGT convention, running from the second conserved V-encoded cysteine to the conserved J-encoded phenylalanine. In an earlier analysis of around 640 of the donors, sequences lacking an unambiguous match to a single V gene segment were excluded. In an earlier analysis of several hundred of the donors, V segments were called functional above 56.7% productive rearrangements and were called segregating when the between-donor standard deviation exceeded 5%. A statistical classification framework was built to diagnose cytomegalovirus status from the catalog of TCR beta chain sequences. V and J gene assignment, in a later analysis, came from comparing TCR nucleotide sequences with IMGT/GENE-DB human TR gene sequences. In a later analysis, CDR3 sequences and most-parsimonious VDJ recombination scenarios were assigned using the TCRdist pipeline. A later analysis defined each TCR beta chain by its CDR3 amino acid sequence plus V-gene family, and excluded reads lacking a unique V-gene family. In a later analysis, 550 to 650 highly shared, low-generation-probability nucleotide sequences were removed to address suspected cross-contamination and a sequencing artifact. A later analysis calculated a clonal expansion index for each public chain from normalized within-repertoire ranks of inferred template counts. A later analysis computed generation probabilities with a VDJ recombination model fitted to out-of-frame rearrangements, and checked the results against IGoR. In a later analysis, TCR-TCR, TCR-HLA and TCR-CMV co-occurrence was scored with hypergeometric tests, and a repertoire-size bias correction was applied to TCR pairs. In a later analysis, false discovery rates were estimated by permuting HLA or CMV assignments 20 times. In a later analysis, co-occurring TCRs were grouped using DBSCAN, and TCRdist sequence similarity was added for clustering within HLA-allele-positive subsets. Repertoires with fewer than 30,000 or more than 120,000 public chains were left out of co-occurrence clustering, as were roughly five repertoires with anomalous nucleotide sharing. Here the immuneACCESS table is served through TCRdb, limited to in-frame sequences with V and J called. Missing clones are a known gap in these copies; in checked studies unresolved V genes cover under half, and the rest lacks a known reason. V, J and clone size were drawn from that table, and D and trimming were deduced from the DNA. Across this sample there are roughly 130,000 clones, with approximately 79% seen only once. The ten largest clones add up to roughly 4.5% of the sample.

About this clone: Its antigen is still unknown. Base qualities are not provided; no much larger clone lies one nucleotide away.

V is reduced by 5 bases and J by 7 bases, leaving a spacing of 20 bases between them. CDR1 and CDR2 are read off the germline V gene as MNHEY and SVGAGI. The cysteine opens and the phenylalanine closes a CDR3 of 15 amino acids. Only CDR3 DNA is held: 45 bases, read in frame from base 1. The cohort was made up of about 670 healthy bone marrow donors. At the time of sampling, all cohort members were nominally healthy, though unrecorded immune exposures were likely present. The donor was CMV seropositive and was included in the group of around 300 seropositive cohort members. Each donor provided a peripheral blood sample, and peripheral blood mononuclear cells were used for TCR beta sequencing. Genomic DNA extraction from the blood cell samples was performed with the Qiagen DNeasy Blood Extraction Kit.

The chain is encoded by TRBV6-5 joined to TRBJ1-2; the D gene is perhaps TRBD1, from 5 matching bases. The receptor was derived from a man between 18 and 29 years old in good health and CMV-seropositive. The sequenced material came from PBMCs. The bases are TGTGCCAGCAGTAATCGACAGTTGGCGAGAGTTGGCTACACCTTC. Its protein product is CASSNRQLARVGYTF.